These T cell receptor beta chains were read from a single sample in a study of T cell repertoires in cytomegalovirus infection. No antigen has been assigned to these receptors. TCRdb passed the reads through MiXCR, listing each CDR3 protein once. The sample holds roughly 170,000 distinct CDR3 sequences; roughly a fifth are singletons and the top ten take 25%. This specimen consisted of CD8+ T cells from cultured PBMCs, obtained from culture after CMV antigen stimulation. These receptors were obtained from a human donor in good health (CMV status not recorded). Some clones in this sample may be carry-over from other donors' samples. The CDR3 runs from the conserved cysteine through the conserved F or W. A D gene is named only where the DNA matches it firmly. Some rows mark clone size as missing; the rest say once, few, many or name a class of expanded clone.

d_gene: NA; abundance: few; j_gene: TRBJ1-1; v_gene: TRBV7-9; CDR3aa: CASSLGSVEAFF; CDR3nt: TGTGCCAGCAGCTTAGGTTCTGTTGAAGCTTTCTTT
d_gene: NA; abundance: few; j_gene: TRBJ1-5; v_gene: TRBV4-1; CDR3aa: CASSQDPTGNQPQHF; CDR3nt: TGCGCCAGCAGCCAAGATCCGACGGGGAATCAGCCCCAGCATTTT
d_gene: NA; abundance: many; j_gene: TRBJ1-5; v_gene: TRBV11-2; CDR3aa: CASSDGWGSNQPQHF; CDR3nt: TGTGCCAGCAGCGATGGGTGGGGTAGCAATCAGCCCCAGCATTTT
d_gene: NA; abundance: few; j_gene: TRBJ2-5; v_gene: TRBV12-3/TRBV12-4; CDR3aa: CASSLAQGGQPQYF; CDR3nt: TGTGCCAGCAGTTTAGCGCAGGGGGGGCAACCCCAGTACTTC
d_gene: NA; abundance: few; j_gene: TRBJ2-3; v_gene: TRBV28; CDR3aa: CASSLSGQLILTDTQYF; CDR3nt: TGTGCCAGCAGTTTAAGCGGACAGCTAATCCTCACAGATACGCAGTATTTT
d_gene: NA; abundance: many; j_gene: TRBJ1-4; v_gene: TRBV7-9; CDR3aa: CASSLGTLKNEKLFF; CDR3nt: TGTGCCAGCAGCTTAGGGACACTAAAAAATGAAAAACTGTTTTTT
d_gene: TRBD1; abundance: few; j_gene: TRBJ2-1; v_gene: TRBV12-3/TRBV12-4; CDR3aa: CASSPRDRGDEQFF; CDR3nt: TGTGCCAGCAGTCCCCGGGACAGGGGGGATGAGCAGTTCTTC
d_gene: NA; abundance: NA; j_gene: TRBJ1-5; v_gene: TRBV7-8; CDR3aa: CASSLSPGQSGNQPQHF; CDR3nt: TGTGCCAGCAGCTTAAGCCCCGGACAGAGCGGCAATCAGCCCCAGCATTTT
d_gene: TRBD1; abundance: NA; j_gene: TRBJ1-5; v_gene: TRBV6-6; CDR3aa: CASSAGQRNQPQHF; CDR3nt: TGTGCCAGCAGTGCGGGACAGCGAAATCAGCCCCAGCATTTT
d_gene: NA; abundance: few; j_gene: TRBJ2-1; v_gene: TRBV4-1; CDR3aa: CASSHRLSNEQFF; CDR3nt: TGCGCCAGCAGCCATCGTCTAAGCAATGAGCAGTTCTTC
d_gene: NA; abundance: NA; j_gene: TRBJ2-2; v_gene: TRBV27; CDR3aa: CASSQWAGRTGELFF; CDR3nt: TGTGCCAGCAGTCAGTGGGCTGGTAGGACCGGGGAGCTGTTTTTT
d_gene: NA; abundance: NA; j_gene: TRBJ2-3; v_gene: TRBV15; CDR3aa: CATSRGERGQYF; CDR3nt: TGTGCCACCAGCAGAGGCGAGAGGGGGCAGTATTTT
d_gene: NA; abundance: NA; j_gene: TRBJ2-5; v_gene: TRBV14; CDR3aa: CASSQIGWQTQYF; CDR3nt: TGTGCCAGCAGCCAAATAGGGTGGCAGACCCAGTACTTC
d_gene: TRBD1; abundance: NA; j_gene: TRBJ1-5; v_gene: TRBV7-8; CDR3aa: CASSLGMRGQLNQPQHF; CDR3nt: TGTGCCAGCAGCTTAGGAATGCGGGGACAGCTCAATCAGCCCCAGCATTTT
d_gene: NA; abundance: NA; j_gene: TRBJ2-7; v_gene: TRBV7-9; CDR3aa: CASSPGGGKQYF; CDR3nt: TGTGCCAGCAGCCCAGGGGGGGGGAAGCAGTACTTC
d_gene: NA; abundance: few; j_gene: TRBJ2-7; v_gene: TRBV4-1; CDR3aa: CASSLRSTYEQYF; CDR3nt: TGCGCCAGCAGCCTCCGGTCAACCTACGAGCAGTACTTC
d_gene: NA; abundance: NA; j_gene: TRBJ2-1; v_gene: TRBV11-1; CDR3aa: CASTLSGASYNEQFF; CDR3nt: TGTGCCAGCACCCTCTCGGGGGCCAGCTACAATGAGCAGTTCTTC
d_gene: NA; abundance: few; j_gene: TRBJ1-1; v_gene: TRBV6-2/TRBV6-3; CDR3aa: CASSYAVEAFF; CDR3nt: TGTGCCAGCAGTTACGCGGTTGAAGCTTTCTTT
d_gene: TRBD2; abundance: NA; j_gene: TRBJ2-1; v_gene: TRBV6-1; CDR3aa: CASHDGTSGGARYEQFF; CDR3nt: TGTGCCAGCCACGACGGGACTAGCGGGGGGGCCAGGTATGAGCAGTTCTTC
d_gene: TRBD1; abundance: NA; j_gene: TRBJ1-4; v_gene: TRBV27; CDR3aa: CASSSGTGDEKLFF; CDR3nt: TGTGCCAGCAGTTCTGGGACAGGGGACGAAAAACTGTTTTTT
d_gene: TRBD2; abundance: few; j_gene: TRBJ2-3; v_gene: TRBV7-6; CDR3aa: CASSLEVAGGTDTQYF; CDR3nt: TGTGCCAGCAGCTTAGAGGTAGCGGGGGGCACAGATACGCAGTATTTT
d_gene: NA; abundance: NA; j_gene: TRBJ1-2; v_gene: TRBV29-1; CDR3aa: CSVVGPTGHSYGYTF; CDR3nt: TGCAGCGTTGTCGGGCCGACAGGCCACTCCTATGGCTACACCTTC
d_gene: TRBD1; abundance: few; j_gene: TRBJ1-2; v_gene: TRBV4-3; CDR3aa: CASSPGQGPYGYTF; CDR3nt: TGCGCCAGCAGCCCCGGACAGGGGCCCTATGGCTACACCTTC
d_gene: TRBD1; abundance: NA; j_gene: TRBJ1-5; v_gene: TRBV28; CDR3aa: CASSFFGQGARQPQHF; CDR3nt: TGTGCCAGCAGTTTCTTCGGGCAGGGGGCTAGGCAGCCCCAGCATTTT
d_gene: TRBD1; abundance: NA; j_gene: TRBJ1-2; v_gene: TRBV6-8; CDR3aa: CASSQRDRGATYGYTF; CDR3nt: TGTGCCAGCAGTCAACGGGACAGGGGCGCTACCTATGGCTACACCTTC
d_gene: NA; abundance: few; j_gene: TRBJ1-4; v_gene: TRBV6-5; CDR3aa: CASSSPTDTNEKLFF; CDR3nt: TGTGCCAGCAGTAGCCCGACAGACACTAATGAAAAACTGTTTTTT
d_gene: NA; abundance: NA; j_gene: TRBJ2-7; v_gene: TRBV6-8; CDR3aa: CASSYPTPGRFYEQYF; CDR3nt: TGTGCCAGCAGTTACCCTACCCCGGGACGCTTCTACGAGCAGTACTTC
d_gene: NA; abundance: few; j_gene: TRBJ2-3; v_gene: TRBV7-2; CDR3aa: CASSPRARSPDTQYF; CDR3nt: TGTGCCAGCAGCCCACGAGCCAGGTCCCCAGATACGCAGTATTTT